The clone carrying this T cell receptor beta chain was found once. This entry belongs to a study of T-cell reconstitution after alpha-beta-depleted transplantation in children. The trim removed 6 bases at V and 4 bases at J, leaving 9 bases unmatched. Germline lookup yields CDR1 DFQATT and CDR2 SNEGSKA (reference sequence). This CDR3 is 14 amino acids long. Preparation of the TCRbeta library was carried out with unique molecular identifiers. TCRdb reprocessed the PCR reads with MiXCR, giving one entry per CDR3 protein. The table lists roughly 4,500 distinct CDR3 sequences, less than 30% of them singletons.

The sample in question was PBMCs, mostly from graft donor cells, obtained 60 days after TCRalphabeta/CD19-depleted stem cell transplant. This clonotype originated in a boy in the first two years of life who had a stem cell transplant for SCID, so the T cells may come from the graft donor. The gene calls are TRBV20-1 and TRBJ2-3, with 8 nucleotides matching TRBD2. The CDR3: CSARPGGPADTQYF. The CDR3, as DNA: TGCAGTGCCAGACCGGGAGGGCCCGCAGATACGCAGTATTTT.